This TCR beta chain emerged from a study of blood T cell repertoires in COVID-19. Whole-study context: The samples span acute and convalescent COVID-19 from the United States, Italy and Spain.

Germline V gene sequence: CDR1 SGDLS, CDR2 YYNGEE. The ends were cut back, 2 bases at V and 1 base at J, with 12 bases in the middle. This CDR3 has 15 amino acids. In the study's own analysis: Reference gene primer amplification gave nucleated cell count estimates. Some clones are missing from TCRdb's copy, which holds only in-frame ones; the method was immunoSEQ multiplex PCR. The DNA was the basis for D and trimming; V, J and clone size are from that table. The sample shows 140,000 to 150,000 clones, roughly 81% of them seen only once. This clone has only one observation. The source of this sequence is a woman aged 50 to 60 with acute COVID-19. Sequenced: PBMCs or T cells enriched from blood (not recorded which). The chain combines TRBV9 with TRBJ1-2, with a possible D match to TRBD1 (6 bases). This CDR3 reads CASSVGTLLNYGYTF. The CDR3 nucleotides are TGTGCCAGCAGCGTCGGGACATTACTTAACTATGGCTACACCTTC.